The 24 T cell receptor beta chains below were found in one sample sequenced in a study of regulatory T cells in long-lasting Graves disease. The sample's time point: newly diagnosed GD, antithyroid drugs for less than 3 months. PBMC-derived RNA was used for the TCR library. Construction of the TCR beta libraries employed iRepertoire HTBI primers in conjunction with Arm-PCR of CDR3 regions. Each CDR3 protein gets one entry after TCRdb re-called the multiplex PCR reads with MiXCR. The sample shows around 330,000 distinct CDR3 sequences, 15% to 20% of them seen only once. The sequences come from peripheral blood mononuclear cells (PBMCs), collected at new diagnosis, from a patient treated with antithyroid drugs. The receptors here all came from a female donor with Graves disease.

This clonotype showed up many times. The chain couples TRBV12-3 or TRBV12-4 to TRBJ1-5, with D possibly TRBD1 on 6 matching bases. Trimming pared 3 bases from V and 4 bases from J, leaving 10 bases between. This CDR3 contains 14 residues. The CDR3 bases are TGTGCCAGCAGTTTCGGACAGCCGAATCAGCCCCAGCATTTT. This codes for CASSFGQPNQPQHF.

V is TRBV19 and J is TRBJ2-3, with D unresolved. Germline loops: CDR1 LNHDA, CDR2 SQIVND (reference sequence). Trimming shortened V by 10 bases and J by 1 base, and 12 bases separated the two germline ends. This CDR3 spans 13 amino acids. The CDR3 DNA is TGTGCCACCGTGGAATATGGCACAGATACGCAGTATTTT. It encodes CATVEYGTDTQYF.

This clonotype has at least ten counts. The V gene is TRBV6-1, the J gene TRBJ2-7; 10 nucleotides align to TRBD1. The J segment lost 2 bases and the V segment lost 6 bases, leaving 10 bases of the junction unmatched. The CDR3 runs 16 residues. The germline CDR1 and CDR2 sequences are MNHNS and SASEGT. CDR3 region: CASSQSGTGAPYEQYF. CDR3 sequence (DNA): TGTGCCAGCAGCCAGTCAGGGACAGGGGCGCCCTACGAGCAGTACTTC.

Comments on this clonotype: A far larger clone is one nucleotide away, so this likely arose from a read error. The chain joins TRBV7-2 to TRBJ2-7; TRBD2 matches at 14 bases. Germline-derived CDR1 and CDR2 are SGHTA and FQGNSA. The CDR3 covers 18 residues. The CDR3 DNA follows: TGTGCCAGCAGCGTGGGACTAGCGGGAGTAAGGAGAGACTACGAGCAGTGCTTC. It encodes CASSVGLAGVRRDYEQCF.

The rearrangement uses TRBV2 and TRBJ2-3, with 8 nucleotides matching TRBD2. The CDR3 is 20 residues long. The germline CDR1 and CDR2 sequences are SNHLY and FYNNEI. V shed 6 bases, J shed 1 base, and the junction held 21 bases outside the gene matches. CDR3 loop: CASSQNHKLAELSGTDTQYF. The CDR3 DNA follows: TGTGCCAGCAGCCAAAATCACAAACTAGCGGAGCTCTCGGGCACAGATACGCAGTATTTT.

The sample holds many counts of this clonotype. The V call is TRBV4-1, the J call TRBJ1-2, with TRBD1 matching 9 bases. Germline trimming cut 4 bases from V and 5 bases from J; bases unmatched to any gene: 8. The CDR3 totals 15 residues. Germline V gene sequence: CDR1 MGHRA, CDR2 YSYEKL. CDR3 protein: CASSPEGQGLYGYTF. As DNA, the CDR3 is TGCGCCAGCAGCCCAGAGGGACAGGGCCTTTATGGCTACACCTTC.

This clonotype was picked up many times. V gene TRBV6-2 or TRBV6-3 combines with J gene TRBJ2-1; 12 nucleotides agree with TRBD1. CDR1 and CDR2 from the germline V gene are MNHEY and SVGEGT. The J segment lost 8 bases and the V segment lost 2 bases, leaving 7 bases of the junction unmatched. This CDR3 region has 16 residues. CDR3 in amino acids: CASSYPPGQGAHEQFF. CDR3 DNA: TGTGCCAGCAGTTACCCCCCGGGACAGGGGGCTCATGAGCAGTTCTTC.

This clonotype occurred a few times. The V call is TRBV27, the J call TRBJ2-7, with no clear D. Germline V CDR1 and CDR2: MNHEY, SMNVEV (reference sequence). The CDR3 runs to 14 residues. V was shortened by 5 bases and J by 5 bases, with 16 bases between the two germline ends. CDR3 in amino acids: CASSPRLVWDEQYF. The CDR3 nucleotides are TGTGCCAGCAGTCCCCGTCTAGTCTGGGACGAGCAGTACTTC.

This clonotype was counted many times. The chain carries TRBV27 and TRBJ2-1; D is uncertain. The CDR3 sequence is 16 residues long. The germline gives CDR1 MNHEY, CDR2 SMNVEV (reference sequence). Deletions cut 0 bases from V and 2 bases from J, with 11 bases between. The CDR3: CASSLSGSDTYNEQFF. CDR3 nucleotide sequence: TGTGCCAGCAGTTTATCAGGTTCGGATACCTACAATGAGCAGTTCTTC.

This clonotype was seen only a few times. CDR3 DNA: TGTGCCAGCAGCAAATATCGTAACGGAGGGGAAGGTCAGCCCCAGCATTTT. This gives the protein CASSKYRNGGEGQPQHF. The V call is TRBV13, the J call TRBJ1-5; a weak D match, TRBD1 (5 bases). The length of the CDR3 is 17 residues. Germline CDR1 is PRHDT and CDR2 is FYEKMQ (reference sequence). Trimming cost V 5 bases and J 6 bases, with 23 bases left between them.

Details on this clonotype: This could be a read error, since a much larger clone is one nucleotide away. The DNA of the CDR3 is TGCAGTGCTAGAGAGGGGGGACTAGCGGCCTACGAGCAGTTCTTC. Amino acids: CSAREGGLAAYEQFF. The chain employs TRBV20-1 and TRBJ2-1, with 11 bases fitting TRBD2. The CDR3 is made up of 15 amino acids. CDR1 is DFQATT and CDR2 is SNEGSKA in the germline V gene (reference sequence). V dropped 0 bases and J dropped 10; count of bases not matched to a gene: 8.

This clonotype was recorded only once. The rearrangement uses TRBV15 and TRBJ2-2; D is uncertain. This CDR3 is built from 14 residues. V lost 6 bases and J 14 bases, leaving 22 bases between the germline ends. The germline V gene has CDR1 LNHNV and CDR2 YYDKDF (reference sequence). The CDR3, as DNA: TGTGCCACCAGGGCTCAAGACGACACCGGGCAACTGTTTTTT. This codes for CATRAQDDTGQLFF.

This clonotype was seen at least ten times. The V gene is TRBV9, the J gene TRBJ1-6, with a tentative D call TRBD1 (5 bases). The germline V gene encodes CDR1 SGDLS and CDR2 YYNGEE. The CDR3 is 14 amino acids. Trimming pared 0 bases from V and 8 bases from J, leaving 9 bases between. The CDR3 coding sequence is TGTGCCAGCAGCGTAGCAGGGTTGGATTCACCCCTCCACTTT. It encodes CASSVAGLDSPLHF.

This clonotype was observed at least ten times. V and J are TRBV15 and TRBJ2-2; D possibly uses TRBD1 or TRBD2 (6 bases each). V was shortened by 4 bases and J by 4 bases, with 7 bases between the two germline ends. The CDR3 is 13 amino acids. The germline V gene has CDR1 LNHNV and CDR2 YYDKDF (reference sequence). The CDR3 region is CATSKGGTGELFF. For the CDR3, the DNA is TGTGCCACCAGCAAGGGGGGCACCGGGGAGCTGTTTTTT.

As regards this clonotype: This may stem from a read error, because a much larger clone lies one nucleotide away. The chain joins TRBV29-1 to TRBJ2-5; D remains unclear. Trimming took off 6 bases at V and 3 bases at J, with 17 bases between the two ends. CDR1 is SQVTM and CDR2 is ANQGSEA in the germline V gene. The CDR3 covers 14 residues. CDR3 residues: CSVERWVEEETQYF. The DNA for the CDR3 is TGCAGCGTGGAAAGGTGGGTTGAGGAAGAGACCCAGTACTTC.

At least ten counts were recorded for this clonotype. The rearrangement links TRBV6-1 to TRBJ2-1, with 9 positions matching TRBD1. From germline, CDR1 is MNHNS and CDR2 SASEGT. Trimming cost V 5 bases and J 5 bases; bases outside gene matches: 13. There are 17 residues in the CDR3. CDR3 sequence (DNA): TGTGCCAGCAGTCGGTTTTCCGGGACAGGGAACCACAATGAGCAGTTCTTC. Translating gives CASSRFSGTGNHNEQFF.

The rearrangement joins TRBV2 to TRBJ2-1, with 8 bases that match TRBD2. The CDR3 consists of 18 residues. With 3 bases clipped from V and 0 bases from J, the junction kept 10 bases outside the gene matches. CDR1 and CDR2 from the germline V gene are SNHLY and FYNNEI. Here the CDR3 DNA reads TGTGCCAGCAGTGACCCCCAGACTAGCGATCGCTCCTACAATGAGCAGTTCTTC. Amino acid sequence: CASSDPQTSDRSYNEQFF. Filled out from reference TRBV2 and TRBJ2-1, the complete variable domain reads EPEVTQTPSHQVTQMGQEVILRCVPISNHLYFYWYRQILGQKVEFLVSFYNNEISEKSEIFDDQFSVERPDGSNFTLKIRSTKLEDSAMYFCASSDPQTSDRSYNEQFFGPGTRLTVL.

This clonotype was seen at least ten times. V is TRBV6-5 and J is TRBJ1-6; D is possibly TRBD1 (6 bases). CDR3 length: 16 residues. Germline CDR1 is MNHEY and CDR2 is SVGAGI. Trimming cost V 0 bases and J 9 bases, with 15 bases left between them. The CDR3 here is CASSYSTGLQSSPLHF. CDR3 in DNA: TGTGCCAGCAGTTACTCGACAGGCCTCCAGAGTTCACCCCTCCACTTT.

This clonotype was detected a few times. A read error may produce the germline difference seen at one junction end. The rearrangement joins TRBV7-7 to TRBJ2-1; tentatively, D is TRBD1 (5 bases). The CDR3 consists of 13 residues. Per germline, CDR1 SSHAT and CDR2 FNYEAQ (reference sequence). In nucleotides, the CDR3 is TGTGCTAGCAGCTCACAGGATCACAATGAGCAGTTCTTC. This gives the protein CASSSQDHNEQFF.

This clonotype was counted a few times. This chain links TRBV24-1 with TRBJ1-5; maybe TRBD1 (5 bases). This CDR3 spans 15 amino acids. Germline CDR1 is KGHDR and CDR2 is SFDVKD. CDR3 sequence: CPLYRTDNSNQPQHF. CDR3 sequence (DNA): TGTCCACTGTACAGGACGGACAATAGCAATCAGCCCCAGCATTTT.

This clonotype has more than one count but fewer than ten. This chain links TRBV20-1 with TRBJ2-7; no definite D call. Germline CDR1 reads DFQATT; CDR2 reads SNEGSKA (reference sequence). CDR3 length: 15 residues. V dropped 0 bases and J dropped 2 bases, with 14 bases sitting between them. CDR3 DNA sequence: TGCAGTGCTAGAGATTTGATAATGGGCCCCTACGAGCAGTACTTC. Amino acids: CSARDLIMGPYEQYF.

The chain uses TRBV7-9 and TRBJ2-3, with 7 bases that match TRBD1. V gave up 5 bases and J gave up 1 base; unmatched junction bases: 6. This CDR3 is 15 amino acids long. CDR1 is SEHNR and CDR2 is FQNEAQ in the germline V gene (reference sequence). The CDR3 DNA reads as TGTGCCAGCAGCCCACATGACAGGGGCACAGATACGCAGTATTTT. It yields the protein CASSPHDRGTDTQYF.

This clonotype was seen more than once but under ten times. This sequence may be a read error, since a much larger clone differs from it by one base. CDR3: CSAKGGREYEQYF. CDR3 DNA: TGCAGTGCTAAAGGCGGGAGGGAATACGAGCAGTACTTC. This chain joins TRBV20-1 and TRBJ2-7; 9 positions agree with TRBD2. V shed 4 bases and J 4 bases; nucleotides not matched to a gene: 5. Germline values: CDR1 DFQATT, CDR2 SNEGSKA (reference sequence). The CDR3 totals 13 residues.

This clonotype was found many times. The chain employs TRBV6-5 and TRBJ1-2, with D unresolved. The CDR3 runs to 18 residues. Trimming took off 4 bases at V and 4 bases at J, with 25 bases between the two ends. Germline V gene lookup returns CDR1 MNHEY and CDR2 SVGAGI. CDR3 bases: TGTGCCAGCAGTTCCGACCATTTGGACCGCGTTGGGCCCTATGGCTACACCTTC. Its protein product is CASSSDHLDRVGPYGYTF.